This is a list of T cell receptor beta chains from one sample in a study of beta chain features in type 1 diabetes. Clones were sequenced by immunoSEQ multiplex PCR, and TCRdb holds only the in-frame ones, with some missing. The profile shows 130,000 to 150,000 clones, approximately 52% of them singletons. Sequencing input: Tregs from blood. These receptors all come from a young man in good health. CDR3s include the opening cysteine and the closing phenylalanine or tryptophan. The order of the fields is V gene, clone size, D gene, J gene, CDR3 protein, CDR3 DNA. A D gene is named only where the DNA matches it firmly. Clone size appears in some rows only: once, few, many, or a class for an expanded clone.

TRBV19	NA	TRBD2	TRBJ2-1	CASSKSPTSGRDNEQFF	TGTGCCAGTAGCAAGTCCCCGACTAGCGGGAGGGACAATGAGCAGTTCTTC
TRBV10-3	NA	NA	TRBJ2-3	CAISESGGALTDTQYF	TGTGCCATCAGTGAGTCAGGAGGGGCCTTGACAGATACGCAGTATTTT
TRBV5-1	once	TRBD1	TRBJ1-1	CASSVGDRQNTEAFF	TGCGCCAGCAGCGTAGGGGACAGACAGAACACTGAAGCTTTCTTT
TRBV7-2	NA	NA	TRBJ2-1	CASRTTSSPYNEQFF	TGTGCCAGCAGAACTACATCCTCGCCCTACAATGAGCAGTTCTTC
TRBV6-6	NA	NA	TRBJ2-5	CASSYEGVQETQYF	TGTGCCAGCAGTTACGAGGGGGTTCAAGAGACCCAGTACTTC
TRBV7-9	NA	NA	TRBJ1-2	CASSISYGYTF	TGTGCCAGCAGCATCTCCTATGGCTACACCTTC
TRBV6-1	NA	TRBD2	TRBJ2-1	CASIPGGLYNEQFF	TGTGCCAGCATCCCGGGGGGGCTCTACAATGAGCAGTTCTTC
TRBV18	NA	NA	TRBJ1-4	CASSPAGRVPNEKLFF	TGTGCCAGCTCACCCGCGGGTCGTGTGCCGAATGAAAAACTGTTTTTT
TRBV6-5	NA	NA	TRBJ2-1	CASSYSAGQGEQFF	TGTGCCAGCAGTTACTCGGCGGGGCAAGGTGAGCAGTTCTTC
TRBV5-4	NA	TRBD1	TRBJ2-5	CASSLYQTGGLETQYF	TGTGCCAGCAGCTTGTACCAGACAGGGGGCTTGGAGACCCAGTACTTC
TRBV5-1	NA	NA	TRBJ2-7	CASSTRTALSGSYEQYF	TGCGCCAGCAGCACAAGGACAGCACTCTCCGGGTCCTACGAGCAGTACTTC
TRBV29-1	few	TRBD1	TRBJ2-5	CSVLGTGQETQYF	TGCAGCGTCCTAGGGACAGGGCAAGAGACCCAGTACTTC
TRBV28	NA	NA	TRBJ2-3	CASSLPSYRSGTDTQYF	TGTGCCAGCAGTTTACCATCTTATCGAAGCGGCACAGATACGCAGTATTTT
TRBV7-2	few	TRBD1	TRBJ1-2	CASSLAGGQGLFGYTF	TGTGCCAGCAGCTTAGCTGGCGGACAGGGGTTGTTCGGCTACACCTTC
TRBV4-3	NA	NA	TRBJ1-1	CASSPQKERNTEAFF	TGCGCCAGCAGCCCCCAAAAAGAGAGGAACACTGAAGCTTTCTTT
TRBV25-1	NA	NA	TRBJ2-2	CASSEIFLRQSRSGELFF	TGTGCCAGCAGTGAAATCTTTTTGCGGCAGTCTAGGTCCGGGGAGCTGTTTTTT
TRBV19	NA	TRBD1	TRBJ1-5	CATTKGAPLYSNQPQHF	TGTGCCACCACGAAGGGGGCCCCCCTCTATAGCAATCAGCCCCAGCATTTT
TRBV15	NA	NA	TRBJ1-1	CATSREQAPVTEAFF	TGTGCCACCAGCAGGGAACAGGCTCCCGTCACTGAAGCTTTCTTT
TRBV5-1	NA	NA	TRBJ2-7	CASSPGDFMAQYF	TGCGCCAGCAGCCCGGGGGACTTCATGGCGCAGTACTTC
TRBV7-2	NA	NA	TRBJ2-2	CASSPGFVGELFF	TGTGCCAGCAGCCCCGGTTTCGTAGGGGAGCTGTTTTTT
TRBV7-3	NA	NA	TRBJ1-6	CASSLYSSSYNSPLHF	TGTGCCAGCAGCTTATATAGCAGCTCCTATAATTCACCCCTCCACTTT
TRBV7-2	NA	TRBD1	TRBJ2-7	CASSWGQGAYEQYF	TGTGCCAGCAGCTGGGGACAGGGGGCCTACGAGCAGTACTTC
TRBV10-3	NA	NA	TRBJ2-7	CAISDGTSLSYEQYF	TGTGCCATCAGTGATGGGACATCCCTCTCCTACGAGCAGTACTTC
TRBV10-3	NA	NA	TRBJ1-5	CAISGSETGSTNQPQHF	TGTGCCATCAGTGGGTCAGAGACAGGTTCCACCAATCAGCCCCAGCATTTT
TRBV7-3	NA	TRBD2	TRBJ2-3	CASSLALAGRGADTQYF	TGTGCCAGCAGCTTAGCACTAGCGGGCCGAGGTGCAGATACGCAGTATTTT
TRBV7-8	NA	TRBD2	TRBJ2-3	CASAGGDTQYF	TGTGCCAGCGCGGGGGGGGATACGCAGTATTTT
TRBV30	few	NA	TRBJ1-2	CAWNPTGFNGYTF	TGTGCCTGGAACCCAACAGGGTTTAATGGCTACACCTTC
TRBV6-5	NA	NA	TRBJ2-7	CASSRSWYSTYEQYF	TGTGCCAGCAGCAGAAGTTGGTACAGTACCTACGAGCAGTACTTC
TRBV25-1	NA	NA	TRBJ1-1	CASRAGFHTEAFF	TGTGCCAGCAGGGCCGGGTTTCACACTGAAGCTTTCTTT
TRBV7-3	NA	NA	TRBJ2-2	CASSLTPGPSGAGELFF	TGTGCCAGCAGCTTAACCCCTGGGCCCTCAGGCGCCGGGGAGCTGTTTTTT
TRBV7-2	NA	NA	TRBJ2-3	CASSLEITAGPKEDTQYF	TGTGCCAGCAGCTTAGAGATTACGGCGGGGCCGAAGGAAGATACGCAGTATTTT
TRBV9	few	NA	TRBJ2-3	CASSVAGGPADTQYF	TGTGCCAGCAGCGTCGCAGGGGGGCCGGCAGATACGCAGTATTTT
TRBV6-6	NA	NA	TRBJ2-5	CASRKTEFEETQYF	TGTGCCAGCAGAAAGACGGAGTTTGAAGAGACCCAGTACTTC
TRBV7-2	NA	TRBD2	TRBJ2-7	CASSLALAGGAYEQYF	TGTGCCAGCAGCTTAGCACTAGCGGGAGGAGCCTACGAGCAGTACTTC
TRBV5-1	NA	NA	TRBJ2-3	CASSSGTSDTQYF	TGCGCCAGCAGCTCGGGAACTTCAGATACGCAGTATTTT
TRBV30	few	NA	TRBJ2-5	CAWSAEGGETQYF	TGTGCCTGGAGTGCCGAAGGAGGAGAGACCCAGTACTTC
TRBV6-5	NA	NA	TRBJ2-5	CASSLGFHQRGETQYF	TGTGCCAGCAGTTTAGGGTTTCACCAAAGGGGAGAGACCCAGTACTTC
TRBV6-5	once	NA	TRBJ2-1	CASSYSVIEGYNEQFF	TGTGCCAGCAGTTACTCGGTAATAGAGGGATACAATGAGCAGTTCTTC
TRBV5-1	once	NA	TRBJ2-6	CASSPGANALTF	TGCGCCAGCAGCCCTGGGGCCAACGCCCTGACTTTC
TRBV4-2	NA	TRBD2	TRBJ2-5	CASSLSSGGEGETQYF	TGTGCCAGCAGCCTCTCTAGCGGGGGGGAAGGAGAGACCCAGTACTTC
TRBV5-4	NA	TRBD2	TRBJ2-7	CASSLGTSGSDEQYF	TGTGCCAGCAGCTTGGGGACTAGCGGGAGTGACGAGCAGTACTTC
TRBV7-2	few	TRBD2	TRBJ2-1	CASSFGLAGYNEQFF	TGTGCCAGCAGCTTCGGACTAGCGGGATACAATGAGCAGTTCTTC
TRBV7-6	few	NA	TRBJ2-1	CASSLWGSLSSYNEQFF	TGTGCCAGCAGCTTATGGGGCAGCCTGAGCTCCTACAATGAGCAGTTCTTC
TRBV29-1	once	TRBD2	TRBJ2-1	CSVEDTGLASYNEQFF	TGCAGCGTTGAAGATACGGGACTAGCTTCCTACAATGAGCAGTTCTTC
TRBV7-2	few	NA	TRBJ2-6	CANGDSGANVLTF	TGTGCCAACGGAGACTCTGGGGCCAACGTCCTGACTTTC
TRBV7-2	NA	NA	TRBJ2-3	CASSFITTRPSTDTQYF	TGTGCCAGCAGCTTCATAACGACTAGACCTAGCACAGATACGCAGTATTTT
TRBV7-8	NA	NA	TRBJ1-2	CASSLGEPGGYGYTF	TGTGCCAGCAGCTTAGGTGAACCGGGGGGCTATGGCTACACCTTC
TRBV7-2	NA	NA	TRBJ1-5	CASSLISGWDQPQHF	TGTGCCAGCAGCTTAATATCGGGATGGGATCAGCCCCAGCATTTT
TRBV18	few	NA	TRBJ2-5	CASSPWQSSETQYF	TGTGCCAGCTCACCGTGGCAATCATCTGAGACCCAGTACTTC
TRBV10-3	NA	NA	TRBJ2-5	CAISRQPQETQYF	TGTGCCATCAGCCGACAACCCCAAGAGACCCAGTACTTC
TRBV6-1	few	TRBD2	TRBJ2-3	CASSSLAGVGTQYF	TGTGCCAGCAGCTCACTAGCGGGGGTTGGTACGCAGTATTTT
TRBV29-1	few	TRBD1	TRBJ1-2	CSVKQGDGYTF	TGCAGCGTGAAACAGGGGGATGGCTACACCTTC
TRBV11-2	few	NA	TRBJ2-2	CASSFGAGVNTGELFF	TGTGCCAGCAGCTTTGGGGCAGGGGTGAACACCGGGGAGCTGTTTTTT
TRBV6-5	NA	TRBD1	TRBJ1-1	CASSTRQGWGAEAFF	TGTGCCAGCAGTACCCGACAGGGGTGGGGGGCTGAAGCTTTCTTT
TRBV14	NA	TRBD1	TRBJ2-5	CASSQERPGGLETQYF	TGTGCCAGCAGCCAAGAGCGGCCAGGGGGCTTGGAGACCCAGTACTTC